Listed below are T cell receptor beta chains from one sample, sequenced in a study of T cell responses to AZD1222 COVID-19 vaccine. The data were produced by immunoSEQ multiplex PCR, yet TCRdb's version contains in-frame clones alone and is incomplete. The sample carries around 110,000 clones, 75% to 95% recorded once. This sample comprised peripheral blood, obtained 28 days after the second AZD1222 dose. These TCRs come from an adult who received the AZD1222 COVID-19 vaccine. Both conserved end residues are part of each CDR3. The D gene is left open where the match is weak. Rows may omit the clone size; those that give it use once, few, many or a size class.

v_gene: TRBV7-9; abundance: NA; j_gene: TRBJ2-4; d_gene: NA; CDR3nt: TGTGCCAGCACCTCATTGGGGGAGGCCAAAAACATTCAGTACTTC; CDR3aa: CASTSLGEAKNIQYF
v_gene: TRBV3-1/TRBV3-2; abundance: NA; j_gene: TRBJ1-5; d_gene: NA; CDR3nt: TGTGCCAGCAGCCAACTCCCCCGAGGCTCGGAACCCCAGCATTTT; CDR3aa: CASSQLPRGSEPQHF
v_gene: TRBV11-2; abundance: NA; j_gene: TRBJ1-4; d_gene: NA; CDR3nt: TGTGCCAGCAACCAGGGACCTAGCCTTAATGAAAAACTGTTTTTT; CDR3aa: CASNQGPSLNEKLFF
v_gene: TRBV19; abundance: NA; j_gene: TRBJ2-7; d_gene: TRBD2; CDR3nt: TGTGCCAGTAGTCCAGCGGGAGAACCTTTCTCCTACGAGCAGTACTTC; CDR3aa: CASSPAGEPFSYEQYF
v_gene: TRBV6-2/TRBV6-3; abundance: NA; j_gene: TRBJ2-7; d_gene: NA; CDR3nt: TGTGCCAGCAGCAGTTACCAGGGGTGGGGCGAGCAGTACTTC; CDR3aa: CASSSYQGWGEQYF
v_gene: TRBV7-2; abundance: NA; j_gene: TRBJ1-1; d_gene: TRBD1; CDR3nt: TGTGCCAGCAGCTTCTGGACAGGGGAGCAGACCACTGAAGCTTTCTTT; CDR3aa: CASSFWTGEQTTEAFF
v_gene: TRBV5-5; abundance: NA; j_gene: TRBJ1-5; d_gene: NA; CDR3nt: TGTGCCAGCAGCTTCGAGGGCGGCAATCAGCCCCAGCATTTT; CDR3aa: CASSFEGGNQPQHF
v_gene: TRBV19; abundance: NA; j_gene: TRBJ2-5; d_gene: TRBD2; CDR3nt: TGTGCCAGTAGTTTCCGGACTAGCCTCGAGACCCAGTACTTC; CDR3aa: CASSFRTSLETQYF
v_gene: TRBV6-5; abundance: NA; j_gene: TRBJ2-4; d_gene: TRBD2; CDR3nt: TGTGCCAGCAGTTACCCTCCGGGAGGCAAAAACATTCAGTACTTC; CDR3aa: CASSYPPGGKNIQYF
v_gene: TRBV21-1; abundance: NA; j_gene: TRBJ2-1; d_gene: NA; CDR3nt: TGTGCCAGCAGCAAAGCGCTCGGGACTAGCGGGAGGGCCGGGAATGAGCAGTTCTTC; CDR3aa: CASSKALGTSGRAGNEQFF
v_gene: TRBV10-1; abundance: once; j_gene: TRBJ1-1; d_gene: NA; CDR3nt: TGCGCCAGCAGTTTAAAAAGGAACACTGAAGCTTTCTTT; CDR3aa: CASSLKRNTEAFF
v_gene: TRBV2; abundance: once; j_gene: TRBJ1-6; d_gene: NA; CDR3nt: TGTGCCAGCAGCCCTCTGGGTGAGGGGGATTCACCCCTCCACTTT; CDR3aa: CASSPLGEGDSPLHF
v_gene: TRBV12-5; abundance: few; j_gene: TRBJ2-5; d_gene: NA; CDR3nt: TGTGCTAGTGGTTTCGTTCGACACGGGCAAGAGACCCAGTACTTC; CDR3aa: CASGFVRHGQETQYF
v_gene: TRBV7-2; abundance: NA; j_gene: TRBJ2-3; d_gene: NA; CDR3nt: TGTGCCAGCAGCAAAAGACAGAGCACAGATACGCAGTATTTT; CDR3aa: CASSKRQSTDTQYF
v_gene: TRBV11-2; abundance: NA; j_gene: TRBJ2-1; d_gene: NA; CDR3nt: TGTGCCAGCAGCTTAGGACCAGAGCAGTTCTTC; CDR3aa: CASSLGPEQFF
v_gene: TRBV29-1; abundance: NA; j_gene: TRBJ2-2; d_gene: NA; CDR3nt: TGCAGCGTTGAACCGAACACCGGGGAGCTGTTTTTT; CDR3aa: CSVEPNTGELFF
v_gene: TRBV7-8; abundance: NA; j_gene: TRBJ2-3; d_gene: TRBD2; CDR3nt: TGTGCCAGCAGCCTCTGGACTAGCGGGGGGGCTAGCACAGATACGCAGTATTTT; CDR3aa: CASSLWTSGGASTDTQYF
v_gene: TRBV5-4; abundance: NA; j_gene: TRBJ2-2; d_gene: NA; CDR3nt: TGTGCCAGCAGCTTGTCCGGGGGTCTTACCGGGGAGCTGTTTTTT; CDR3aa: CASSLSGGLTGELFF
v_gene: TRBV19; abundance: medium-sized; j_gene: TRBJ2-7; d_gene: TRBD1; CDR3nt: TGTGCCAGTAGAGCGGCAGGGGGCTACGAGCAGTACTTC; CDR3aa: CASRAAGGYEQYF
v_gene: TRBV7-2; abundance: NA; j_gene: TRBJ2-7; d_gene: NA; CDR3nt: TGTGCCAGCAGCCAAAATACCTTGTGGGAGCAGTACTTC; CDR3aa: CASSQNTLWEQYF
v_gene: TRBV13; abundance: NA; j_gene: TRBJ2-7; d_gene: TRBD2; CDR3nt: TGTGCCAGCAGCCCCCTCCGGCGGGGGACCTCCTACGAGCAGTACTTC; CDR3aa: CASSPLRRGTSYEQYF
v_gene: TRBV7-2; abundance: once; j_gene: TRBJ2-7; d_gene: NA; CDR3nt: TGTGCCAGCAGCTTACAGGGTGGGTACGAGCAGTACTTC; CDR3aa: CASSLQGGYEQYF
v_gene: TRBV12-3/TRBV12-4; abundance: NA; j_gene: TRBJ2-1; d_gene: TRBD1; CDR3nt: TGTGCCAGCGGGGGACAGTTGGGGAATGAGCAGTTCTTC; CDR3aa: CASGGQLGNEQFF
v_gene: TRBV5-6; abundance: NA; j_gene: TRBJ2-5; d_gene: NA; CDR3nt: TGTGCCAGCAGCTTGGGGGCAGGTTTGGAGACCCAGTACTTC; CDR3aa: CASSLGAGLETQYF
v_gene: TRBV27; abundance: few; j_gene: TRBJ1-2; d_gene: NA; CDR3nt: TGTGCCGCCGCGGGGGGGAGAAGTAACTATGGCTACACCTTC; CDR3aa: CAAAGGRSNYGYTF
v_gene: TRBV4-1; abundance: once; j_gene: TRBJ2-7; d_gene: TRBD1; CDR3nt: TGCGCCAGCAGCCCCCGTAGGACAGGGGGTTCCTACGAGCAGTACTTC; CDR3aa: CASSPRRTGGSYEQYF
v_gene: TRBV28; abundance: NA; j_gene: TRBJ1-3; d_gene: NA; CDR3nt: TGTGCCAGCAGTCCACGACGGGGCCCCCGGGGAAACACCATATATTTT; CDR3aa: CASSPRRGPRGNTIYF
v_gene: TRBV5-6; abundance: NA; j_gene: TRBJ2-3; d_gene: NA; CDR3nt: TGTGCCAGCAGCCCGATATCGGATACGCAGTATTTT; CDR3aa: CASSPISDTQYF
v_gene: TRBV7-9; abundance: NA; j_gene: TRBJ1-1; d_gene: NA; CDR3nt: TGTGCCAGCAGCTTAGGTCCCGCCGCGAACACTGAAGCTTTCTTT; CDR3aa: CASSLGPAANTEAFF
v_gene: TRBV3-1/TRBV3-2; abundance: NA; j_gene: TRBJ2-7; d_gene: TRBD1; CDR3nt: TGTGCCAGCAGCCCGCAGGGGGCGGGCGAGCAGTACTTC; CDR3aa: CASSPQGAGEQYF
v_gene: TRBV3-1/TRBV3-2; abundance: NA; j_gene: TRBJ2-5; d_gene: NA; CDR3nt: TGTGCCAGCAGCCAAAAAAAACGCAACGAAGAGACCCAGTACTTC; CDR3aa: CASSQKKRNEETQYF
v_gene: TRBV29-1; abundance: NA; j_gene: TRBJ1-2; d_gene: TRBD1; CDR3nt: TGCAGCGTTGATAGGACAGGGCTCTATGGCTACACCTTC; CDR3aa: CSVDRTGLYGYTF
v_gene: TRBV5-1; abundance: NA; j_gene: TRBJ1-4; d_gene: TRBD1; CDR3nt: TGCGCCAGCAGCACCGACAGGGCTGCTAATGAAAAACTGTTTTTT; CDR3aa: CASSTDRAANEKLFF
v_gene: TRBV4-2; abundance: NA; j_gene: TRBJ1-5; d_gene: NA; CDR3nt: TGTGCCAGCAGCCAAGAGTCGGGCTTTAATGTTCAGCCCCAGCATTTT; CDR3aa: CASSQESGFNVQPQHF
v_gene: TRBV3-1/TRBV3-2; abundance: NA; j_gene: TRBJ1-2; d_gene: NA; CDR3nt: TGTGCCAGCAGCCCTCGGGGGGACTATGGCTACACCTTC; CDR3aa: CASSPRGDYGYTF
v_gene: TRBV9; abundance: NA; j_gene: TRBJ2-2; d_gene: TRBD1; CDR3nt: TGTGCCAGCAGCGGGACAGGGATAACCGGGGAGCTGTTTTTT; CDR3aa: CASSGTGITGELFF
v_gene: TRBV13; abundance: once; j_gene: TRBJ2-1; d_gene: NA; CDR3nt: TGTGCCAGCAGCTTAGGAGCGGTCCACTCCTACAATGAGCAGTTCTTC; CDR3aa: CASSLGAVHSYNEQFF
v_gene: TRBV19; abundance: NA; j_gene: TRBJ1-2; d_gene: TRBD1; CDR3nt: TGTGCCAGTAGTAGGGGACAGGGTGTAGAAGGCTACACCTTC; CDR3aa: CASSRGQGVEGYTF
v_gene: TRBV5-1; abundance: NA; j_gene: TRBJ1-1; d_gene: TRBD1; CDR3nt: TGCGCCAGGGGGGTGACAGGGGTTACTGAAGCTTTCTTT; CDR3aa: CARGVTGVTEAFF
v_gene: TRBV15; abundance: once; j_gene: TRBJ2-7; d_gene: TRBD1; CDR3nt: TGTGCCACCAGCAGAAGGACAGGGAACTACGAGCAGTACTTC; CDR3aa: CATSRRTGNYEQYF
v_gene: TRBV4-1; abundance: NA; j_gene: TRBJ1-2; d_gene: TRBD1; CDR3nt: TGCGCCAGCAGCCAAGACCGGACAGGAATTTATGGCTACACCTTC; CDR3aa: CASSQDRTGIYGYTF
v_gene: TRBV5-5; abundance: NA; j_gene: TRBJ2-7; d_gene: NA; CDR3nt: TGTGCCAGCAGCTTACGGTACGAGCAGTACTTC; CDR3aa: CASSLRYEQYF
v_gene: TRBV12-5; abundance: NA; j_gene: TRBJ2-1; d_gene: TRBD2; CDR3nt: TGTGCTAGTGCCGTGGGACTAGCGGTTAGGGACTCCTACAATGAGCAGTTCTTC; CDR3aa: CASAVGLAVRDSYNEQFF
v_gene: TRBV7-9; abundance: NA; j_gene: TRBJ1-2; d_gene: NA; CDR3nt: TGTGCCAGCAGCTATGGAAAGGTGACTAACTATGGCTACACCTTC; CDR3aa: CASSYGKVTNYGYTF
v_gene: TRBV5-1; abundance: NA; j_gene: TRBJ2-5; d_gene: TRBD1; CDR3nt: TGCGCCAGCAGCCCCAGTACAGGGGGTGGGTCGGAGACCCAGTACTTC; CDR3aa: CASSPSTGGGSETQYF
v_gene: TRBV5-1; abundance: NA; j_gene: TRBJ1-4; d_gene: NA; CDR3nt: TGCGCCAGCAGCTTGGCCGCGGGGATACGTACTAATGAAAAACTGTTTTTT; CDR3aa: CASSLAAGIRTNEKLFF
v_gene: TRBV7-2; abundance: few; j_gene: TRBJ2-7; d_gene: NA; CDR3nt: TGTGCCAGCAGCTTCAATAGCGGCTACGAGCAGTACTTC; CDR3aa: CASSFNSGYEQYF